This T cell receptor (beta chain) appears in the sequencing data of a study of blood T cells in healthy people across ages. General study results and limits: Estimated diversity, derived from one million T cells, was regarded as an underestimate.

Germline CDR1 DFQATT, CDR2 SNEGSKA (reference sequence). This CDR3 region has 12 residues. The V end was cut by 2 bases, the J end by 0 bases, with 5 bases between. It was with a sample-barcoded 5' primer and a J-beta primer mix that a second PCR of roughly 7 to 12 cycles was run. Each cDNA was tagged by a template-switch adaptor containing 12 random nucleotides. No fewer than 2.5 million CDR3-containing paired-end reads came from each sample. TCRdb used MiXCR to reprocess the 5' RACE reads, holding one entry per CDR3 protein. The sample carries around 790,000 distinct CDR3 sequences, about 42% recorded once. This clonotype was counted between two and nine times. The antigen is not known. Per sample, a minimum of 6 million PBMCs were isolated.

The sequencing input was blood. The J gene is TRBJ2-7, the V gene TRBV20-1, with unresolved D. The receptor was derived from a man aged 60 to 69 in good health. This CDR3 is CSARPHSYEQYF. The CDR3 DNA is TGCAGTGCTAGACCTCACTCCTACGAGCAGTACTTC.